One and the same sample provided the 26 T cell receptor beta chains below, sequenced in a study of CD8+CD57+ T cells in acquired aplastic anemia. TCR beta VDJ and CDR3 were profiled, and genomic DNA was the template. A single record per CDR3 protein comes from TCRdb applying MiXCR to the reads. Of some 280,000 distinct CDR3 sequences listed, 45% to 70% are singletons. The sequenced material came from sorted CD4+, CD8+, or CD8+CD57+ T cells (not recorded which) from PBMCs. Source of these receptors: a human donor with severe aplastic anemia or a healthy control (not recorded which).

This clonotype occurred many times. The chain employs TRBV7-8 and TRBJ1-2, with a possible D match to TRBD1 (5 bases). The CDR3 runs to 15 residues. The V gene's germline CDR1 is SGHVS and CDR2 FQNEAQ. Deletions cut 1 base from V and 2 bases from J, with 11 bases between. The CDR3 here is CASSLGSEGNYGYTF. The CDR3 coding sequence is TGTGCCAGCAGCTTAGGATCCGAGGGGAACTATGGCTACACCTTC.

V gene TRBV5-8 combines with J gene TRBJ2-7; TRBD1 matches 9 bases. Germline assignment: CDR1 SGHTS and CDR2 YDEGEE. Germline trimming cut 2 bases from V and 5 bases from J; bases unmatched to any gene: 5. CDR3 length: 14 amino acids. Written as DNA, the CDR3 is TGTGCCAGCAGCTTACAGGGGGCGAGCGACGAGCAGTACTTC. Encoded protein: CASSLQGASDEQYF.

CDR3 in DNA: TGCAGTGCTCGGGACAGGGGGAATGGTGAGCAGTTCTTC. Translated, it gives CSARDRGNGEQFF. The chain joins TRBV20-1 to TRBJ2-1; 11 nucleotides line up with TRBD1. This CDR3 is 13 amino acids long. The ends lost 5 bases at V and 9 bases at J; junction bases unmatched: 6. Germline CDR1 is DFQATT and CDR2 is SNEGSKA (reference sequence).

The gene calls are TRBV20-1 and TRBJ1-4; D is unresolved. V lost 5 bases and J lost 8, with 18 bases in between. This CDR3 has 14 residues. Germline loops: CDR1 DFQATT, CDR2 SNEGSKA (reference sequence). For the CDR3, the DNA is TGCAGTGCTGCCCAGGTTCAAATCCCCGAAAAACTGTTTTTT. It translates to CSAAQVQIPEKLFF.

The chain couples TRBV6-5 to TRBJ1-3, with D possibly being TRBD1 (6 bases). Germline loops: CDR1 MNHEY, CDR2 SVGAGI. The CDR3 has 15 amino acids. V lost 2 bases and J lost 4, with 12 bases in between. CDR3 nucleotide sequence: TGTGCCAGCAGTTACGTTACAGGGAGCGGAAACACCATATATTTT. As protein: CASSYVTGSGNTIYF.

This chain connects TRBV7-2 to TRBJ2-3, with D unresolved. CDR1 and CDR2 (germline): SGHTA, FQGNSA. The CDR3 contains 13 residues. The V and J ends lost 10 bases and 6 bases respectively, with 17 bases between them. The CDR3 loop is CATSEWGQDTQYF. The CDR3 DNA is TGTGCCACCAGTGAGTGGGGTCAGGATACGCAGTATTTT.

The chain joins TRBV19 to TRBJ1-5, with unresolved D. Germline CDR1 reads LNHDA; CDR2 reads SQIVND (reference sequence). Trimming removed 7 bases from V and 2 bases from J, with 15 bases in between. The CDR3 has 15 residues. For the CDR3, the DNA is TGTGCCAGTAACGAGGGCGGGAAACGCAATCAGCCCCAGCATTTT. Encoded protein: CASNEGGKRNQPQHF.

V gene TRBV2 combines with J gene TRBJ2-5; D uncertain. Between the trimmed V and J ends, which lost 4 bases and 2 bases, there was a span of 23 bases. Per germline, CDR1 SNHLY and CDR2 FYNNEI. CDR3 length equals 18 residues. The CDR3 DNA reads TGTGCCAGCAGTGTTCAATTAAATCGTAGAGGAAGTCAAGAGACCCAGTACTTC. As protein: CASSVQLNRRGSQETQYF.

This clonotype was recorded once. The CDR3 is CASSEHGASSYNEQFF. CDR3 nucleotides: TGTGCCAGCAGTGAACACGGCGCTAGCTCCTACAATGAGCAGTTCTTC. The genes are TRBV2 and TRBJ2-1; D is undetermined. Per germline, CDR1 SNHLY and CDR2 FYNNEI. The CDR3 loop spans 16 amino acids. V lost 2 bases and J lost 0, with 11 bases in between.

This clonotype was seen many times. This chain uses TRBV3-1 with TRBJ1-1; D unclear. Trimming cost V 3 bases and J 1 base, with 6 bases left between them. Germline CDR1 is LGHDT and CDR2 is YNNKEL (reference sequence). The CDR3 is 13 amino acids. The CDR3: CASSHETNTEAFF. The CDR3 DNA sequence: TGTGCCAGCAGCCACGAGACGAACACTGAAGCTTTCTTT.

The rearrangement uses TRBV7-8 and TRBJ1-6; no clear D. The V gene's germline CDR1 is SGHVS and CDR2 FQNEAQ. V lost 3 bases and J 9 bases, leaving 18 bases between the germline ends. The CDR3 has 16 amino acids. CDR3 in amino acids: CASSLDGLVLSSPLHF. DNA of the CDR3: TGTGCCAGCAGCTTGGACGGGTTGGTGTTAAGTTCACCCCTCCACTTT.

The CDR3 DNA reads TGCGCCAGCAGACCCACAGGGCCGGGCACAGATACGCAGTATTTT. This codes for CASRPTGPGTDTQYF. This chain connects TRBV10-2 to TRBJ2-3, with D perhaps matching TRBD1 (6 bases). The V end was cut by 6 bases, the J end by 1 base, with 14 bases between. CDR1 is WSHSY and CDR2 is SAAADI in the germline V gene. This CDR3 has 15 residues.

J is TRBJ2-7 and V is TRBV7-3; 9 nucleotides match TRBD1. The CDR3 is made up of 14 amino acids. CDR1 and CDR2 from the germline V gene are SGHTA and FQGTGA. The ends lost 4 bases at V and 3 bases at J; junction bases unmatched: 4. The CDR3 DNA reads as TGTGCCAGCAGCTCCGGGACAGGGAACTACGAGCAGTACTTC. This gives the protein CASSSGTGNYEQYF.

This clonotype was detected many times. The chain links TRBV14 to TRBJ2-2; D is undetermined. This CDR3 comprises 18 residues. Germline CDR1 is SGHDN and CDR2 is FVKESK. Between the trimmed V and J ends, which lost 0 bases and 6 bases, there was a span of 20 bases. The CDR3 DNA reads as TGTGCCAGCAGCCAAGACGGTACGAAACAGTACCCTCCCGGGGAGCTGTTTTTT. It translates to CASSQDGTKQYPPGELFF.

This chain's CDR3 is CATSRPGQGSYEQYF. In DNA, the CDR3 is TGTGCCACCAGCAGACCGGGACAGGGTTCCTACGAGCAGTACTTC. This chain joins TRBV15 and TRBJ2-7, with 9 nucleotides matching TRBD1. J lost 1 base, V lost 2 bases, and 3 bases had no gene match. Germline assignment: CDR1 LNHNV and CDR2 YYDKDF (reference sequence). The CDR3 sequence is 15 residues long.

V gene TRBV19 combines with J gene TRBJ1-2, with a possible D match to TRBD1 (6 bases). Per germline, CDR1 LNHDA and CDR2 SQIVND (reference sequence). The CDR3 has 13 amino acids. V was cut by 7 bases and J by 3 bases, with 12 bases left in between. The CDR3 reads CASIGTGYYGYTF. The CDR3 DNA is TGTGCCAGTATCGGAACAGGGTACTATGGCTACACCTTC.

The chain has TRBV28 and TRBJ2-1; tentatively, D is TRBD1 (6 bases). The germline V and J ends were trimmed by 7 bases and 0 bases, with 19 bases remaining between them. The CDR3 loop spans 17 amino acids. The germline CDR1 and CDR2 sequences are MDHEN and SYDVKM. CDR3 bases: TGTGCCAGCACCTCAGCAGGGACATTCAGCTCCTACAATGAGCAGTTCTTC. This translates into CASTSAGTFSSYNEQFF.

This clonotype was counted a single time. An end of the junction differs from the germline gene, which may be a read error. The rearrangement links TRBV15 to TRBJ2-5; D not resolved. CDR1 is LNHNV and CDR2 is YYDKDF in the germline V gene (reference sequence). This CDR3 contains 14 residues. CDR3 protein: CATSRDSGQGTQYF. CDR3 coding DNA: TGTGCCACCAGCAGAGATTCAGGCCAAGGGACCCAGTACTTC.

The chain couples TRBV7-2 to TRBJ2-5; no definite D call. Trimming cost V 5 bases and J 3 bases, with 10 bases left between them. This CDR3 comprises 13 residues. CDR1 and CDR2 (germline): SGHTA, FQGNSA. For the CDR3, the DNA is TGTGCCAGCAGCGGGATAAGAGAAGAGACCCAGTACTTC. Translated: CASSGIREETQYF.

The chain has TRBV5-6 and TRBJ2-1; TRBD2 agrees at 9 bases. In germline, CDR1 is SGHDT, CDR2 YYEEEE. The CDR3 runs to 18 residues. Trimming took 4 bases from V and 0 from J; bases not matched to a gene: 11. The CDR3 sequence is CASSQEAGGGSSYNEQFF. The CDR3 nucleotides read TGTGCCAGCAGCCAAGAGGCGGGGGGGGGGAGCTCCTACAATGAGCAGTTCTTC.

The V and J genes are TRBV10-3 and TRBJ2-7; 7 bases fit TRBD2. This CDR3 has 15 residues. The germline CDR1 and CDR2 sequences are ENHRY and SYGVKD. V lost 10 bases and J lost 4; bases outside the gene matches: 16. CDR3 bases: TGTGCCAGCAGCCAATATCCTAGCGGCACGTACGAGCAGTACTTC. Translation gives CASSQYPSGTYEQYF.

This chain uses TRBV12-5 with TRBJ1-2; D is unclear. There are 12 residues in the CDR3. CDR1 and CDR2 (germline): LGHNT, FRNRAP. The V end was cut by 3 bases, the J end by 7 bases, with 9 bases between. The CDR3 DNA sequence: TGTGCTAGTGGTTTATACCGTATTGGCTACACCTTC. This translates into CASGLYRIGYTF.

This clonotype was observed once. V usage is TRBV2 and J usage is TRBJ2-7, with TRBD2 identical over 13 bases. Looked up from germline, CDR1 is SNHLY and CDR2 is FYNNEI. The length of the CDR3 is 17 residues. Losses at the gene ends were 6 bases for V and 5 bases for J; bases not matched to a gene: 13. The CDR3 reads CASRTSGGAGGDDEQYF. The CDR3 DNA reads TGTGCCAGCAGAACTAGCGGGGGGGCAGGGGGTGACGACGAGCAGTACTTC.

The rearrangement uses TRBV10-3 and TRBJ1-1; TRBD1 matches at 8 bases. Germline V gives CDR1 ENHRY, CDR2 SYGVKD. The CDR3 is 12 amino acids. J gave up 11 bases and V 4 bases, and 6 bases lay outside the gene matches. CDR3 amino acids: CAISALDRAAFF. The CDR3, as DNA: TGTGCCATCAGTGCTTTGGACAGGGCTGCTTTCTTT.

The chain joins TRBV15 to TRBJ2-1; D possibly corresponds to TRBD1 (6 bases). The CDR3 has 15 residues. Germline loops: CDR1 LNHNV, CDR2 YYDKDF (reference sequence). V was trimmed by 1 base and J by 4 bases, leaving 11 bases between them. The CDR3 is CATSRVGQSYNEQFF. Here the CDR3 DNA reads TGTGCCACCAGCAGAGTCGGACAGAGTTACAATGAGCAGTTCTTC.

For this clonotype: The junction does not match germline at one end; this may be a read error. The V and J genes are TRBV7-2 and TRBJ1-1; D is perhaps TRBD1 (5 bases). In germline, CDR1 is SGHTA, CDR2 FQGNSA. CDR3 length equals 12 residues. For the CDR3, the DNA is TGTGCCAGCAGCTTAACAGGACGTGAAGTTTTCTTT. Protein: CASSLTGREVFF. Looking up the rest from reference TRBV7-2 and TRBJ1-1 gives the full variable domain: GAGVSQSPSNKVTEKGKDVELRCDPISGHTALYWYRQSLGQGLEFLIYFQGNSAPDKSGLPSDRFSAERTGGSVSTLTIQRTQQEDSAVYLCASSLTGREVFFGQGTRLTVV.